The present T cell receptor (beta chain) was sequenced within a study of shared clonotypes between healthy human individuals. Note on this clone: The antigen remains undetermined.

CD8 cells classed as naive were CD45RO-negative and positively selected for CCR7, excluding terminally differentiated effector memory CD45RA+ cells. Findings and limits, study-wide: Generation of non-shared clonotypes was less probable than generation of clonotypes shared by all four donors.

Generated by immunoSEQ multiplex PCR, the TCRdb table keeps only in-frame clones and is missing some. This sample has some 2 million clones, with roughly 94% found just once. V was cut by 0 bases and J by 0 bases, with 6 bases left in between. Per the germline V gene, CDR1 is MNHNS and CDR2 is SASEGT. This CDR3 has 16 residues. What was sequenced was naive CD8+ T cells sorted from blood. The receptor's source is a man in his late teens or twenties in good health. The chain employs TRBV6-1 and TRBJ1-6; D not resolved. In DNA, the CDR3 is TGTGCCAGCAGTGAAGCCCCCAGCTCCTATAATTCACCCCTCCACTTT. This encodes CASSEAPSSYNSPLHF.